This paragraph reports one TCR beta chain. The data belong to a study of blood T cell repertoires in COVID-19. For the study at large: PBMCs, B-cell-depleted T cells, or T cells provided the cDNA or gDNA that made up the material.

Source study methods: Using reference gene primer amplification, nucleated cell counts were estimated. Data came from immunoSEQ multiplex PCR; TCRdb stores just in-frame clones and leaves some out. V and J calls plus clone size are reproduced from that table; the DNA served to infer D and trimming. Of about 56,000 clones in the sample, around 84% were seen once. The material sequenced was peripheral blood. This clonotype originated in a woman older than 75 with acute or convalescent COVID-19.

DNA of the CDR3: TGTGCCAGCAGCTTGGCTGGGGGGGATGAAGCTTTCTTT. This sequence encodes CASSLAGGDEAFF. The rearrangement links TRBV5-4 to TRBJ1-1; maybe TRBD1 (5 bases). Trimming took off 0 bases at V and 7 bases at J, with 10 bases between the two ends. The CDR3 length is 13 residues. From germline, CDR1 is SGHNT and CDR2 YYREEE (reference sequence). The whole variable domain, remainder taken from reference TRBV5-4 and TRBJ1-1, is ETGVTQSPTHLIKTRGQQVTLRCSSQSGHNTVSWYQQALGQGPQFIFQYYREEENGRGNFPPRFSGLQFPNYSSELNVNALELDDSALYLCASSLAGGDEAFFGQGTRLTVV.